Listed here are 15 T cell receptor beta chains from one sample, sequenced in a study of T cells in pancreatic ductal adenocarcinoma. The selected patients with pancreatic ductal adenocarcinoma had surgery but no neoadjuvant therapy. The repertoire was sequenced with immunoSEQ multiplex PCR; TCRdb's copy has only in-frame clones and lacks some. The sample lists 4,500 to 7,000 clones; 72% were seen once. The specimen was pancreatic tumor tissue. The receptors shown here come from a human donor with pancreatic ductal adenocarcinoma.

CDR3 sequence (DNA): TGTGCCAGCAACCCCGGACTAGCGGTACCGGGTGAGCAGTTCTTC. Amino acids: CASNPGLAVPGEQFF. The chain carries TRBV2 and TRBJ2-1; 10 bases map to TRBD2. This CDR3 is 15 amino acids long. After removal of 7 bases from V and 9 bases from J, the junction contained 12 bases not matched to a gene. Looked up from germline, CDR1 is SNHLY and CDR2 is FYNNEI.

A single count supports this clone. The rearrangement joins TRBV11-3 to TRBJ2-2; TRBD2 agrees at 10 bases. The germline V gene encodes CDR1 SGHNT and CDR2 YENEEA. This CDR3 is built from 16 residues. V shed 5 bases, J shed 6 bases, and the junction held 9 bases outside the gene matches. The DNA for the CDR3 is TGTGCCAGCAGCCAGCGGGGGGGCCGGTACGCCGGGGAGCTGTTTTTT. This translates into CASSQRGGRYAGELFF.

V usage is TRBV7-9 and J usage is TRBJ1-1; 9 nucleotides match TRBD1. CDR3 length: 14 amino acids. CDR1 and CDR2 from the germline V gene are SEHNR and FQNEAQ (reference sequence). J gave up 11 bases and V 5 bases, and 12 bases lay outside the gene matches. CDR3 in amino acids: CASSLTGGTLGAFF. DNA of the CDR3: TGTGCCAGCAGCCTAACAGGGGGCACCCTGGGGGCTTTCTTT.

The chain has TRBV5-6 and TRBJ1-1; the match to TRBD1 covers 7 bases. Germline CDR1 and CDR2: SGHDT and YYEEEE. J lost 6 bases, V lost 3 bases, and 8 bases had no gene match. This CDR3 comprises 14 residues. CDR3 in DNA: TGTGCCAGCAGCTACCTTCAGGGGGTTCCTGAAGCTTTCTTT. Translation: CASSYLQGVPEAFF.

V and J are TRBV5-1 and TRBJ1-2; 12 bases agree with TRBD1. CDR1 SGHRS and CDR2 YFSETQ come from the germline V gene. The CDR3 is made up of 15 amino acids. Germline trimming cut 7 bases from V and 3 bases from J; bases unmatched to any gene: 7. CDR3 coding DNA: TGCGCCAGCGGGGGGACAGGGGGCGCGGACTATGGCTACACCTTC. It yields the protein CASGGTGGADYGYTF.

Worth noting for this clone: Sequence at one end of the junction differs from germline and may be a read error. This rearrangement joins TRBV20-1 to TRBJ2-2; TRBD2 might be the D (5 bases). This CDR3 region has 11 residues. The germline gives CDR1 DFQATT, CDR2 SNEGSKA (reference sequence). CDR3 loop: CSAPEYRGAVF. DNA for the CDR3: TGCAGTGCTCCAGAGTACCGGGGAGCTGTTTTT.

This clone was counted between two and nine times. The CDR3, as DNA: TGTGCCAGCAGCTTCTTTGCGACCTACGAGCAGTACTTC. Encoded protein: CASSFFATYEQYF. The chain links TRBV7-2 to TRBJ2-7; D is unresolved. CDR1 is SGHTA, CDR2 FQGNSA, per germline. V was pared by 3 bases and J by 2 bases, with 8 bases between. The CDR3 sequence is 13 residues long.

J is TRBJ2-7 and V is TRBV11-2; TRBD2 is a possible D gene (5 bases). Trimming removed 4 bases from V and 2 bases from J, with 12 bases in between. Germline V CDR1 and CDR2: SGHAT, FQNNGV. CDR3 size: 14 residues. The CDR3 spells CASSWTLGAYEQYF. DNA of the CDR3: TGTGCCAGCAGCTGGACCTTGGGAGCCTACGAGCAGTACTTC.

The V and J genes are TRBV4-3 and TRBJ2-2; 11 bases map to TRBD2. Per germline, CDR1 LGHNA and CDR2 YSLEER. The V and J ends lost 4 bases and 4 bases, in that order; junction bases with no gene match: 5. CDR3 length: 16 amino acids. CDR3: CASSPIAGGPTGELFF. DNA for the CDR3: TGCGCCAGCAGCCCGATAGCGGGGGGGCCCACCGGGGAGCTGTTTTTT.

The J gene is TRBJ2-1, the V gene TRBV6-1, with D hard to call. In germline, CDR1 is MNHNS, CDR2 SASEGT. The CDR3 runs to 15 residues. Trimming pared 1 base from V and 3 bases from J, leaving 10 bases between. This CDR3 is CASSEVRGFYNEQFF. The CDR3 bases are TGTGCCAGCAGTGAAGTACGAGGCTTCTACAATGAGCAGTTCTTC.

DNA of the CDR3: TGTGCCAGCAGCACTCAAGCACCGGGTACCTACGAGCAGTACTTC. The encoded protein is CASSTQAPGTYEQYF. This chain links TRBV7-2 with TRBJ2-7; D ambiguous. V gave up 5 bases and J gave up 2 bases, with 16 bases separating them. Germline V lookup: CDR1 SGHTA, CDR2 FQGNSA. This CDR3 is built from 15 residues.

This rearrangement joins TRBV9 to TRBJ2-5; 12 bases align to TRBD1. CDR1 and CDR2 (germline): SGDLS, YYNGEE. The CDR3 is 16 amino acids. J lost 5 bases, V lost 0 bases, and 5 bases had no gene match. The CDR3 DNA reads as TGTGCCAGCAGCGTAGTGGGACAGGGGGCGGGGGAGACCCAGTACTTC. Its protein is CASSVVGQGAGETQYF. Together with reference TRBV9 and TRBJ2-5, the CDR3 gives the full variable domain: DSGVTQTPKHLITATGQRVTLRCSPRSGDLSVYWYQQSLDQGLQFLIQYYNGEERAKGNILERFSAQQFPDLHSELNLSSLELGDSALYFCASSVVGQGAGETQYFGPGTRLLVL.

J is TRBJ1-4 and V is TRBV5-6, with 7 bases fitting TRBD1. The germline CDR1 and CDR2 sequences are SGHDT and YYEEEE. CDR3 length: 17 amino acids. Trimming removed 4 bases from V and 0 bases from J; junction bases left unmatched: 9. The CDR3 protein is CASSVYRGEATNEKLFF. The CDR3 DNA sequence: TGTGCCAGCAGCGTTTACAGGGGAGAAGCAACTAATGAAAAACTGTTTTTT.

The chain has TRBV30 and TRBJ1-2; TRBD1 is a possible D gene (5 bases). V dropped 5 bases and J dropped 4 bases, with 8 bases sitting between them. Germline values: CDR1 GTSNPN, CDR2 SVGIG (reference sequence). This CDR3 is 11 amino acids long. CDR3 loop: CAWDSGYGYTF. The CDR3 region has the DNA TGTGCCTGGGACAGTGGCTATGGCTACACCTTC.

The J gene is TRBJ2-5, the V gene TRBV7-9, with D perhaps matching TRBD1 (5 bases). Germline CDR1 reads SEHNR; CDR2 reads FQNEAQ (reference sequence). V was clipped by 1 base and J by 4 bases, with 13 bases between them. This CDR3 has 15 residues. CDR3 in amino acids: CASSLEGRVVETQYF. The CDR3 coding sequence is TGTGCCAGCAGCTTAGAGGGCAGGGTGGTAGAGACCCAGTACTTC.